These 10 T cell receptor beta chains were sequenced from one sample in a study of CD8+ T cells in alopecia areata. Extraction of RNA preceded its reverse transcription into cDNA, which served as the sequencing template. The protocol was immunoSEQ multiplex PCR, while the TCRdb copy is restricted to in-frame clones and leaves out a portion. This sample has roughly 150,000 clones, with 55% found just once. The source material was CD4+ T cells sorted from blood. The source of these receptors is a human donor in good health.

This clone was detected a few times. Other DNA sequences within the sample encode an identical CDR3. The DNA for the CDR3 is TGTGCCACCAGCAGAGAGACAGATACGCAGTATTTT. Its translation is CATSRETDTQYF. V and J are TRBV15 and TRBJ2-3; no firm D call. Germline CDR1 is LNHNV and CDR2 is YYDKDF (reference sequence). V lost 0 bases and J lost 3, with 1 base in between. This CDR3 comprises 12 residues.

The chain employs TRBV29-1 and TRBJ1-5; D is perhaps TRBD1 (5 bases). This CDR3 comprises 14 residues. Deletions cut 4 bases from V and 1 base from J, with 11 bases between. In germline, CDR1 is SQVTM, CDR2 ANQGSEA. CDR3 residues: CSVVTGISNQPQHF. For the CDR3, the DNA is TGCAGCGTTGTCACAGGTATAAGCAATCAGCCCCAGCATTTT.

This chain links TRBV5-1 with TRBJ2-5; D gene uncertain. Germline CDR1 and CDR2: SGHRS and YFSETQ. Trimming left V 3 bases short and J 5 bases short, with 11 bases between. This CDR3 has 13 amino acids. The CDR3 bases are TGCGCCAGCAGCTGGAGTGTGGCCGAGACCCAGTACTTC. This encodes CASSWSVAETQYF.

The chain joins TRBV7-9 to TRBJ2-4; 9 nucleotides align to TRBD2. The germline CDR1 and CDR2 sequences are SEHNR and FQNEAQ (reference sequence). This CDR3 is built from 15 residues. Trimming took 4 bases from V and 8 from J; bases not matched to a gene: 9. CDR3 sequence: CASSWGTSKRDIQYF. CDR3 coding DNA: TGTGCCAGCAGCTGGGGGACTAGCAAACGGGACATTCAGTACTTC.

This rearrangement joins TRBV25-1 to TRBJ2-1; 9 nucleotides match TRBD1. Germline CDR1 MGHDK, CDR2 SYGVNS. V dropped 3 bases and J dropped 3; count of bases not matched to a gene: 3. This CDR3 region has 15 residues. The chain's CDR3 is CASSERTGDYNEQFF. The DNA for the CDR3 is TGTGCCAGCAGTGAGAGGACAGGGGACTACAATGAGCAGTTCTTC.

CDR3: CASGMWGQGTHEQYF. CDR3 DNA: TGTGCCAGTGGAATGTGGGGACAGGGGACCCACGAGCAGTACTTC. This chain uses TRBV19 with TRBJ2-7; the match to TRBD1 covers 10 bases. The germline V gene has CDR1 LNHDA and CDR2 SQIVND (reference sequence). There are 15 residues in the CDR3. Trimming cost V 8 bases and J 5 bases; bases outside gene matches: 12.

This clone was picked up a small number of times. This chain connects TRBV19 to TRBJ1-2; a weak D match, TRBD1 (5 bases). Trimming took 10 bases from V and 6 from J, leaving 24 bases between them. The CDR3 loop spans 15 amino acids. Germline V CDR1 and CDR2: LNHDA, SQIVND (reference sequence). CDR3 sequence reads: CATRTRRQGIDGYTF. For the CDR3, the DNA is TGTGCCACCCGAACGAGGAGGCAGGGTATCGATGGCTACACCTTC.

V and J are TRBV6-5 and TRBJ2-7; D tentatively reads TRBD1 or TRBD2 (5 bases each). Trimming cost V 6 bases and J 6 bases, with 18 bases left between them. The CDR3 loop spans 14 amino acids. The V gene's germline CDR1 is MNHEY and CDR2 SVGAGI. The CDR3 coding sequence is TGTGCCAGCAGCTCCGGGACGGGTTCCGGCGAGCAGTACTTC. Amino acids: CASSSGTGSGEQYF.

The count of this clone is one. The chain combines TRBV5-4 with TRBJ2-1, with D unclear. This CDR3 has 13 residues. Germline CDR1 and CDR2: SGHNT and YYREEE (reference sequence). The V end lost 4 bases, the J end lost 5 bases, and 10 bases lay between the germline ends. CDR3 protein: CASSVGPNNEQFF. As DNA, the CDR3 is TGTGCCAGCAGCGTCGGACCTAACAATGAGCAGTTCTTC.

This clone was detected only a few times. The rearrangement links TRBV29-1 to TRBJ2-7; no reliable D call. CDR1 is SQVTM and CDR2 is ANQGSEA in the germline V gene. V was pared by 7 bases and J by 0 bases, with 13 bases between. This CDR3 comprises 13 residues. CDR3 coding DNA: TGCAGCGCCAGTGGATCCAGCTCCTACGAGCAGTACTTC. Translation gives CSASGSSSYEQYF.